A selection of T cell receptor beta chains follows, all from one sample in a study of CD8+ T cells in alopecia areata. Produced via immunoSEQ multiplex PCR; TCRdb's table is partial and in-frame only. The table shows around 150,000 clones, with 62% occurring only once. Sequencing was done on a sample of CD8+ T cells sorted from blood. Receptor source: a human donor in good health. The CDR3 runs from the conserved cysteine through the conserved F or W. D genes are given only for firm matches. A row's size may be missing; if present it is once, few, many or a size class.

v_gene	abundance	j_gene	d_gene	CDR3nt	CDR3aa
TRBV25-1	NA	TRBJ1-5	NA	TGTGCCAGCAGTGGAGTAGGTCAGCCCCAGCATTTT	CASSGVGQPQHF
TRBV28	NA	TRBJ2-3	NA	TGTGCCAGCAGCAGTATCGCGGGTAACACAGATACGCAGTATTTT	CASSSIAGNTDTQYF
TRBV5-1	few	TRBJ2-7	TRBD1	TGCGCCAGCAGACCGACAGGGATTTCCTACGAGCAGTACTTC	CASRPTGISYEQYF
TRBV6-1	NA	TRBJ1-1	NA	TGTGCCAGCAGTGAATCGGGGGCGAACACTGAAGCTTTCTTT	CASSESGANTEAFF
TRBV7-2	once	TRBJ2-7	NA	TGTGCCAGCAGCGCCAGTCTAGGGGTAGGCTACGAGCAGTACTTC	CASSASLGVGYEQYF
TRBV7-2	NA	TRBJ2-1	TRBD2	TGTGCCAGCAGCTTAGGGGGCCCTAGCGGGGCCACGTACAATGAGCAGTTCTTC	CASSLGGPSGATYNEQFF
TRBV28	few	TRBJ1-1	NA	TGTGCCAGCAGTTTCCGACCGATGAACACTGAAGCTTTCTTT	CASSFRPMNTEAFF
TRBV27	NA	TRBJ1-1	NA	TGTGCCAGCAGTTTATCCGGAGAGTTCGGCACTGAAGCTTTCTTT	CASSLSGEFGTEAFF
TRBV5-1	NA	TRBJ1-1	TRBD1	TGCGCCAGCAGATCAACCACAGGGGACGCTGAAGCTTTCTTT	CASRSTTGDAEAFF
TRBV7-6	NA	TRBJ2-3	NA	TGTGCCAGCAGCTTAGGTCCGGGCCCAGATACGCAGTATTTT	CASSLGPGPDTQYF